These T cell receptor beta chains were read from a single sample in a study of response to subunit inactivated influenza vaccine. TCRdb re-analysed the RT-PCR reads in MiXCR, keeping a single row per CDR3 protein. The data hold 530,000 or so distinct CDR3 sequences, with 12% observed a single time. Material: PBMCs from blood, obtained on the day of vaccination. The receptors shown here come from a man aged 50 to 60 who received an inactivated influenza vaccine. CDR3s include the opening cysteine and the closing phenylalanine or tryptophan. Each record gives: clone size, J gene, V gene, D gene, CDR3 protein, CDR3 DNA. A D gene is named only where the DNA matches it firmly. Clone size appears in some rows only: once, few, many, or a class for an expanded clone.

size: few; J: TRBJ2-2; V: TRBV29-1; D: TRBD1; CDR3: CSVARTGGVGNTGELFF; DNA: TGCAGCGTTGCCCGGACAGGGGGCGTCGGAAACACCGGGGAGCTGTTTTTT
size: NA; J: TRBJ2-7; V: TRBV24-1; D: TRBD1; CDR3: CATSGEGQGLREQYF; DNA: TGTGCCACCAGTGGAGAAGGACAGGGCTTACGGGAGCAGTACTTC
size: NA; J: TRBJ2-3; V: TRBV7-2; D: NA; CDR3: CASSLAQTRTDTQYF; DNA: TGTGCCAGCAGCTTAGCTCAGACTAGGACAGATACGCAGTATTTT
size: many; J: TRBJ1-1; V: TRBV20-1; D: TRBD1; CDR3: CSAEDRSNTEAFF; DNA: TGCAGTGCTGAGGACAGGTCAAACACTGAAGCTTTCTTT
size: few; J: TRBJ2-3; V: TRBV20-1; D: TRBD2; CDR3: CSAILAGPSTDTQYF; DNA: TGCAGTGCTATTCTAGCGGGACCTAGCACAGATACGCAGTATTTT
size: few; J: TRBJ2-5; V: TRBV28; D: NA; CDR3: CASSPAMGQETQYF; DNA: TGTGCCAGCAGCCCAGCTATGGGCCAAGAGACCCAGTACTTC
size: few; J: TRBJ1-1; V: TRBV27; D: NA; CDR3: CASSSPGRVKAGAEAFF; DNA: TGTGCCAGCAGTTCCCCGGGCAGGGTCAAAGCTGGGGCTGAAGCTTTCTTT
size: few; J: TRBJ2-1; V: TRBV15; D: NA; CDR3: CATSRDQGQVNEQFF; DNA: TGTGCCACCAGCAGAGATCAGGGGCAGGTCAATGAGCAGTTCTTC
size: NA; J: TRBJ2-7; V: TRBV10-3; D: TRBD2; CDR3: CAISEGTGLAGSYEQYF; DNA: TGTGCCATCAGTGAGGGAACGGGACTAGCGGGCTCATACGAGCAGTACTTC
size: few; J: TRBJ2-1; V: TRBV12-3/TRBV12-4; D: TRBD2; CDR3: CASSFLAGGNEQFF; DNA: TGTGCCAGCAGTTTTCTAGCGGGAGGAAATGAGCAGTTCTTC
size: many; J: TRBJ2-1; V: TRBV5-1; D: TRBD1; CDR3: CASSLVRDSSYNEQFF; DNA: TGCGCCAGCAGCTTGGTCCGGGACAGCTCCTACAATGAGCAGTTCTTC
size: NA; J: TRBJ2-2; V: TRBV3-1; D: TRBD2; CDR3: CASSQDSQNGRGTGELFF; DNA: TGTGCCAGCAGCCAAGATAGTCAGAACGGGAGGGGTACCGGGGAGCTGTTTTTT
size: few; J: TRBJ2-7; V: TRBV6-1; D: TRBD2; CDR3: CASSTIAGPYEQYF; DNA: TGTGCCAGCAGTACCATAGCGGGGCCCTACGAGCAGTACTTC
size: NA; J: TRBJ1-6; V: TRBV4-3; D: NA; CDR3: CASSQDMDFYNSPLHF; DNA: TGCGCCAGCAGCCAAGATATGGACTTCTATAATTCACCCCTCCACTTT
size: NA; J: TRBJ2-1; V: TRBV6-1; D: TRBD2; CDR3: CATLRTSDYNEQFF; DNA: TGTGCCACCCTCCGGACTAGCGACTACAATGAGCAGTTCTTC
size: few; J: TRBJ2-7; V: TRBV27; D: TRBD2; CDR3: CASSPLTSGSGEQYF; DNA: TGTGCCAGCAGTCCCTTGACTAGCGGGAGTGGCGAGCAGTACTTC
size: few; J: TRBJ1-5; V: TRBV27; D: NA; CDR3: CASSLSNPAYQPQHF; DNA: TGTGCCAGCAGTTTATCGAACCCCGCATATCAGCCCCAGCATTTT
size: NA; J: TRBJ1-6; V: TRBV7-9; D: NA; CDR3: CASSFGGESSPLHF; DNA: TGTGCCAGCAGCTTTGGAGGGGAGTCTTCACCCCTCCACTTT
size: few; J: TRBJ1-5; V: TRBV3-1; D: NA; CDR3: CASSQGVRGARNQPQHF; DNA: TGTGCCAGCAGCCAGGGAGTGCGGGGGGCGCGGAATCAGCCCCAGCATTTT
size: few; J: TRBJ1-2; V: TRBV24-1; D: NA; CDR3: CATSDDGGDYGYTF; DNA: TGTGCCACCAGTGATGACGGAGGAGACTATGGCTACACCTTC
size: few; J: TRBJ2-4; V: TRBV3-1; D: NA; CDR3: CASSQVRARGLAKNIQYF; DNA: TGTGCCAGCAGCCAAGTCAGGGCCAGGGGTCTAGCCAAAAACATTCAGTACTTC
size: NA; J: TRBJ2-3; V: TRBV21-1; D: NA; CDR3: CASSKRGQSTDTQYF; DNA: TGTGCCAGCAGCAAACGGGGACAGAGCACAGATACGCAGTATTTT
size: few; J: TRBJ2-5; V: TRBV6-2/TRBV6-3; D: NA; CDR3: CASSYSMRGRETQYF; DNA: TGTGCCAGCAGTTACTCGATGAGGGGTCGAGAGACCCAGTACTTC
size: many; J: TRBJ2-5; V: TRBV20-1; D: NA; CDR3: CSARADNSETQYF; DNA: TGCAGTGCTCGCGCGGACAATTCGGAGACCCAGTACTTC
size: NA; J: TRBJ2-3; V: TRBV30; D: NA; CDR3: CAWVRGTADTQYF; DNA: TGTGCCTGGGTCCGGGGAACGGCAGATACGCAGTATTTT
size: few; J: TRBJ2-7; V: TRBV4-2; D: TRBD2; CDR3: CASSLTFTTSGRALHEQYF; DNA: TGTGCCAGCAGCCTAACCTTTACGACTAGCGGGAGGGCCCTGCACGAGCAGTACTTC
size: many; J: TRBJ2-1; V: TRBV6-1; D: TRBD2; CDR3: CASSPAASGRHYNEQFF; DNA: TGTGCCAGCAGTCCAGCGGCTAGCGGGAGGCACTACAATGAGCAGTTCTTC
size: few; J: TRBJ2-1; V: TRBV12-3/TRBV12-4; D: TRBD1; CDR3: CASSYRGPKQFF; DNA: TGTGCCAGCAGCTACAGGGGGCCTAAGCAGTTCTTC
size: NA; J: TRBJ2-7; V: TRBV9; D: TRBD2; CDR3: CASSAGLAGTGEQYF; DNA: TGTGCCAGCAGCGCGGGACTAGCGGGAACGGGGGAGCAGTACTTC
size: NA; J: TRBJ2-3; V: TRBV20-1; D: TRBD2; CDR3: CSAPGRTSGGDTQYF; DNA: TGCAGTGCCCCCGGACGGACTAGTGGGGGGGATACGCAGTATTTT
size: few; J: TRBJ2-2; V: TRBV28; D: TRBD1; CDR3: CASSFPQGVIGELFF; DNA: TGTGCCAGCAGTTTTCCGCAGGGGGTTATTGGGGAGCTGTTTTTT
size: many; J: TRBJ2-1; V: TRBV12-3/TRBV12-4; D: NA; CDR3: CASSGAIHNEQFF; DNA: TGTGCCAGCAGTGGGGCCATACACAATGAGCAGTTCTTC
size: many; J: TRBJ2-1; V: TRBV4-3; D: TRBD2; CDR3: CASSQDSRPSGYSYNEQFF; DNA: TGCGCCAGCAGCCAAGATTCTCGGCCTAGCGGGTACTCCTACAATGAGCAGTTCTTC
size: few; J: TRBJ2-1; V: TRBV7-2; D: TRBD2; CDR3: CASSLTSGRVYNEQFF; DNA: TGTGCCAGCAGCTTAACGAGCGGGAGGGTCTACAATGAGCAGTTCTTC
size: many; J: TRBJ2-3; V: TRBV4-3; D: NA; CDR3: CASSQEAADTQYF; DNA: TGCGCCAGCAGCCAAGAGGCGGCAGATACGCAGTATTTT
size: many; J: TRBJ2-2; V: TRBV9; D: TRBD1; CDR3: CASSATGGAGELFF; DNA: TGTGCCAGCAGCGCGACAGGGGGGGCCGGGGAGCTGTTTTTT
size: few; J: TRBJ2-7; V: TRBV20-1; D: TRBD2; CDR3: CSARDLLAGGQIYEQYF; DNA: TGCAGTGCTAGAGATCTGCTAGCGGGGGGTCAAATCTACGAGCAGTACTTC
size: many; J: TRBJ2-5; V: TRBV5-1; D: NA; CDR3: CASSTSPGVYETQYF; DNA: TGCGCCAGCAGCACCAGCCCGGGGGTATATGAGACCCAGTACTTC
size: NA; J: TRBJ2-7; V: TRBV20-1; D: NA; CDR3: CSASGGKIYEQYF; DNA: TGCAGTGCTAGCGGCGGGAAAATCTACGAGCAGTACTTC
size: few; J: TRBJ1-3; V: TRBV28; D: TRBD1; CDR3: CASAGGTAGNTIYF; DNA: TGTGCCAGCGCAGGGGGCACCGCTGGAAACACCATATATTTT
size: many; J: TRBJ1-1; V: TRBV5-1; D: TRBD1; CDR3: CASSLGQGMNTEAFF; DNA: TGCGCCAGCAGCTTAGGACAGGGGATGAACACTGAAGCTTTCTTT
size: NA; J: TRBJ2-1; V: TRBV20-1; D: NA; CDR3: CSARDLRTDEQFF; DNA: TGCAGTGCTAGAGATCTGAGGACCGATGAGCAGTTCTTC
size: NA; J: TRBJ2-7; V: TRBV7-8; D: NA; CDR3: CASSLERFDRRASEQYF; DNA: TGTGCCAGCAGCTTAGAGAGATTCGACAGGAGAGCCTCCGAGCAGTACTTC
size: NA; J: TRBJ2-7; V: TRBV5-1; D: NA; CDR3: CASSRYSSYEQYF; DNA: TGCGCCAGCAGCAGGTACAGCTCCTACGAGCAGTACTTC
size: NA; J: TRBJ1-6; V: TRBV6-2/TRBV6-3; D: NA; CDR3: CASRPQGSEHSPLHF; DNA: TGTGCCAGCAGACCCCAAGGGTCCGAGCATTCACCCCTCCACTTT
size: many; J: TRBJ2-1; V: TRBV12-3/TRBV12-4; D: NA; CDR3: CASSLFDRSINNEQFF; DNA: TGTGCCAGCAGTTTATTTGACCGCTCCATTAACAATGAGCAGTTCTTC
size: few; J: TRBJ2-5; V: TRBV6-2/TRBV6-3; D: TRBD1; CDR3: CASSSGTGTRGPAQYF; DNA: TGTGCCAGCAGTTCGGGGACAGGCACCCGGGGTCCTGCCCAGTACTTC
size: few; J: TRBJ2-3; V: TRBV7-2; D: NA; CDR3: CASSVGTPRTDTQYF; DNA: TGTGCCAGCAGCGTCGGGACCCCAAGGACAGATACGCAGTATTTT
size: NA; J: TRBJ2-1; V: TRBV5-1; D: TRBD1; CDR3: CASSPGTGGLTEQFF; DNA: TGCGCCAGCAGCCCGGGTACAGGGGGCTTGACTGAGCAGTTCTTC
size: NA; J: TRBJ2-7; V: TRBV14; D: TRBD2; CDR3: CASSQGWEGLNEQYF; DNA: TGTGCCAGCAGCCAAGGGTGGGAGGGCCTGAACGAGCAGTACTTC
size: few; J: TRBJ2-7; V: TRBV7-2; D: NA; CDR3: CASSLGATSPYEQYF; DNA: TGTGCCAGCAGCTTAGGCGCGACTTCCCCCTACGAGCAGTACTTC
size: NA; J: TRBJ2-7; V: TRBV6-1; D: TRBD1; CDR3: CASSPTRQGAFYEQYF; DNA: TGTGCCAGCAGTCCGACACGACAGGGGGCATTTTACGAGCAGTACTTC